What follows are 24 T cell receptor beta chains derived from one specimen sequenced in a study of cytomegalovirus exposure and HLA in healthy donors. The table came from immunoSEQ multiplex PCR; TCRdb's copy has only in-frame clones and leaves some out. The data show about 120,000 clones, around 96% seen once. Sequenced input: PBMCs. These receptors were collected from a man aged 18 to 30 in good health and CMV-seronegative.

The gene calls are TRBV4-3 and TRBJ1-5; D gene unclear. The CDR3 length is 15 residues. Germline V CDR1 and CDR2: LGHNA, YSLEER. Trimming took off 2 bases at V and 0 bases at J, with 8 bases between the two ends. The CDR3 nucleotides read TGCGCCAGCAGCCAACTCCTTAATAGCAATCAGCCCCAGCATTTT. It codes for CASSQLLNSNQPQHF.

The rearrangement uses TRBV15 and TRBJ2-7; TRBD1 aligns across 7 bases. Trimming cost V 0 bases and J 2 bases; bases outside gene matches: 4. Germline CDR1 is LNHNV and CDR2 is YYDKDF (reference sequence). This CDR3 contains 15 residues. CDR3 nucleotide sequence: TGTGCCACCAGCAGAGATGACAGGGACCCCTACGAGCAGTACTTC. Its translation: CATSRDDRDPYEQYF. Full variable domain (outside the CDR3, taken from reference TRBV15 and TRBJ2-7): DAMVIQNPRYQVTQFGKPVTLSCSQTLNHNVMYWYQQKSSQAPKLLFHYYDKDFNNEADTPDNFQSRRPNTSFCFLDIRSPGLGDTAMYLCATSRDDRDPYEQYFGPGTRLTVT.

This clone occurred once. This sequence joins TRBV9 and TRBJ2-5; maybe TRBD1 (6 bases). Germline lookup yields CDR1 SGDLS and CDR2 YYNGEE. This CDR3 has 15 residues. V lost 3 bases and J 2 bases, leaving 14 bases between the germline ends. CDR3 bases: TGTGCCAGCAGCGAATCTCCCACAGGGCAAGAGACCCAGTACTTC. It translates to CASSESPTGQETQYF.

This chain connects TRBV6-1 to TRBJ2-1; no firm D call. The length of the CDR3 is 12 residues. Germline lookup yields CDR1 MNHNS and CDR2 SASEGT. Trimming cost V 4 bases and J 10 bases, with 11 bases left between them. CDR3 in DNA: TGTGCCAGCAGTGGACCAACAGAGGAGCAGTTCTTC. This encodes CASSGPTEEQFF.

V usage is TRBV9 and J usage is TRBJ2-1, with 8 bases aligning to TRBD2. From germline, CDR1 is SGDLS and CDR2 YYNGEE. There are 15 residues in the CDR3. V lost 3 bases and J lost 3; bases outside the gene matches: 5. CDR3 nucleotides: TGTGCCAGCAGCGGAGCCGGGACTAGCTACAATGAGCAGTTCTTC. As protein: CASSGAGTSYNEQFF. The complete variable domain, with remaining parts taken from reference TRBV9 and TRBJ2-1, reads DSGVTQTPKHLITATGQRVTLRCSPRSGDLSVYWYQQSLDQGLQFLIQYYNGEERAKGNILERFSAQQFPDLHSELNLSSLELGDSALYFCASSGAGTSYNEQFFGPGTRLTVL.

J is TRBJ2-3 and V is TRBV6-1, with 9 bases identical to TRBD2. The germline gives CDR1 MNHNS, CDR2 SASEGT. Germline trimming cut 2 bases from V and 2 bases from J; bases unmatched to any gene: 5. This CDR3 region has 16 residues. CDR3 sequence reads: CASSETLAGFTDTQYF. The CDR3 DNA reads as TGTGCCAGCAGTGAAACTCTAGCGGGGTTCACAGATACGCAGTATTTT.

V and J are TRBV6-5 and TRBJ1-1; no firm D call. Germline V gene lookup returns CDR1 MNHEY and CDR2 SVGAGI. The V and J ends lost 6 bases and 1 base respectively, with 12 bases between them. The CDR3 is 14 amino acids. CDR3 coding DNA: TGTGCCAGCAGCCGTGTCCCAGGGAACACTGAAGCTTTCTTT. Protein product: CASSRVPGNTEAFF.

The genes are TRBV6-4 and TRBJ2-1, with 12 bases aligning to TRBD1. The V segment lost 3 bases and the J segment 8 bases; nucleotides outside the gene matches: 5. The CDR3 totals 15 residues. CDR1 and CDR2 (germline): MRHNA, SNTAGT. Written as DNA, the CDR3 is TGTGCCAGCAGTGAACCGGGACAGGGGGCACATGAGCAGTTCTTC. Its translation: CASSEPGQGAHEQFF.

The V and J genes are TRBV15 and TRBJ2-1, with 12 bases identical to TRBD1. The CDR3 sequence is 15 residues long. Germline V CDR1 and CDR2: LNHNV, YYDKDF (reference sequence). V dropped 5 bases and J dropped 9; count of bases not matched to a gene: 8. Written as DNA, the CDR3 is TGTGCCACCAGCTGGGACAGGGGGCCAGATGGTGAGCAGTTCTTC. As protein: CATSWDRGPDGEQFF.

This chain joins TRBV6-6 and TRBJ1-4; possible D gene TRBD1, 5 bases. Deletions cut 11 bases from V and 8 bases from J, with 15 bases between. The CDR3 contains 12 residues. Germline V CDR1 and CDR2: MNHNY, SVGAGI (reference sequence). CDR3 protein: CASRGGEEKLFF. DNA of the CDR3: TGTGCCTCTCGGGGGGGGGAGGAAAAACTGTTTTTT.

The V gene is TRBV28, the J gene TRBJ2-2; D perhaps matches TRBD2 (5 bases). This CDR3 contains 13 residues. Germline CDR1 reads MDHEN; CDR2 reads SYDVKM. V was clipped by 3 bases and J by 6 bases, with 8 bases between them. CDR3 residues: CASSFRLPGELFF. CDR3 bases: TGTGCCAGCAGTTTCAGACTACCCGGGGAGCTGTTTTTT.

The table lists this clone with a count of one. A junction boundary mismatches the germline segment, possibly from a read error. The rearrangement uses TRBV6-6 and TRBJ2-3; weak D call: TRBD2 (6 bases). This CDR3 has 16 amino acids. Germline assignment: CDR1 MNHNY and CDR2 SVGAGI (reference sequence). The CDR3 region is CASSYPIGGLTNTQYF. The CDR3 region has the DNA TGTGCCAGCAGTTACCCAATCGGGGGACTCACAAATACGCAGTATTTT.

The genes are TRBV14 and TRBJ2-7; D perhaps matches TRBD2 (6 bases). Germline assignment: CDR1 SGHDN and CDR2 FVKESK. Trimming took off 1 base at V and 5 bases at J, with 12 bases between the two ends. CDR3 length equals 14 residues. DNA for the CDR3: TGTGCCAGCAGCCAAGTGAGGGGAGGTAACGAGCAGTACTTC. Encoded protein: CASSQVRGGNEQYF.

The CDR3 bases are TGTGCCAGCAGTTTAGTAAGCGGGAGCCATTCCTACAATGAGCAGTTCTTC. Amino acids: CASSLVSGSHSYNEQFF. The chain joins TRBV27 to TRBJ2-1, with 8 bases matching TRBD2. The CDR3 runs to 17 residues. CDR1 is MNHEY and CDR2 is SMNVEV in the germline V gene (reference sequence). V was clipped by 2 bases and J by 1 base; unmatched bases: 7.

The CDR3 DNA reads as TGCGCCAGCAGTTCCGGGGGGGAGCAGTACTTC. It yields the protein CASSSGGEQYF. This chain joins TRBV5-1 and TRBJ2-7; 7 nucleotides line up with TRBD2. V shed 5 bases, J shed 7 bases, and the junction held 3 bases outside the gene matches. CDR1 and CDR2 from the germline V gene are SGHRS and YFSETQ. The CDR3 totals 11 residues.

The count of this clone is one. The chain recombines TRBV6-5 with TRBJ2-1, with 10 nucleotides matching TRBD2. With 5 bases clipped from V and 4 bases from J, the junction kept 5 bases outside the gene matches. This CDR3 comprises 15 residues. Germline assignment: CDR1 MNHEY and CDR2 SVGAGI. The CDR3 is CASSPGTSVYNEQFF. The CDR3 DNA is TGTGCCAGCAGTCCCGGGACTAGCGTGTACAATGAGCAGTTCTTC.

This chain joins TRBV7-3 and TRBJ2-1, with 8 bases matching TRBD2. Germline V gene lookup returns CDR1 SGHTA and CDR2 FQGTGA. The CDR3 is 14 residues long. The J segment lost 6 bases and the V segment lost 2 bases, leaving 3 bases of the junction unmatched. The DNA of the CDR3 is TGTGCCAGCAGCTTAGGAGCGGGAGTCAATGAGCAGTTCTTC. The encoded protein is CASSLGAGVNEQFF.

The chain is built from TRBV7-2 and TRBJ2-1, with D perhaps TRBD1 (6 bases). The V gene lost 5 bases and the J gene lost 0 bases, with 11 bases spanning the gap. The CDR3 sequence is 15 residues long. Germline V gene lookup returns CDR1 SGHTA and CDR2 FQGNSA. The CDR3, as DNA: TGTGCCAGCAGCCCGAAGGACAGCTCCTACAATGAGCAGTTCTTC. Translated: CASSPKDSSYNEQFF.

CDR3 nucleotides: TGTGCCAGTAAAGAGGGATATGGCTACACCTTC. Its translation is CASKEGYGYTF. The J gene is TRBJ1-2, the V gene TRBV19; D unresolved. The CDR3 is made up of 11 amino acids. The V end lost 7 bases, the J end lost 5 bases, and 8 bases lay between the germline ends. CDR1 and CDR2 from the germline V gene are LNHDA and SQIVND (reference sequence).

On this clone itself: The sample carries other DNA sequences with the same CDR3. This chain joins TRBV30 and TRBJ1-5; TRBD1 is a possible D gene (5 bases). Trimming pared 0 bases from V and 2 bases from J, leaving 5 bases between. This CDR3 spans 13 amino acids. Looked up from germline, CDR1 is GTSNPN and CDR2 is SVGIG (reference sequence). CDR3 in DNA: TGTGCCTGGAGTGTACAGGGCAATCAGCCCCAGCATTTT. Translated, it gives CAWSVQGNQPQHF.

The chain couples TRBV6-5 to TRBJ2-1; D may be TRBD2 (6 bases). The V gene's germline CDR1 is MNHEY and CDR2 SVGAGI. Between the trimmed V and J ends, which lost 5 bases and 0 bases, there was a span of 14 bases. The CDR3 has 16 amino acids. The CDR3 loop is CASSNLGLNSYNEQFF. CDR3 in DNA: TGTGCCAGCAGTAACTTGGGACTGAACTCCTACAATGAGCAGTTCTTC.

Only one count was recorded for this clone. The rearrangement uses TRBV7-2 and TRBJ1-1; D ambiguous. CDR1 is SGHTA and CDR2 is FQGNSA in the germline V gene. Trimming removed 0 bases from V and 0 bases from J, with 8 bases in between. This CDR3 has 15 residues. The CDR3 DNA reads TGTGCCAGCAGCTTAGCTGGGCTGGTGAACACTGAAGCTTTCTTT. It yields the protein CASSLAGLVNTEAFF. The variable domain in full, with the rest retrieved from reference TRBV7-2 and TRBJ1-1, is GAGVSQSPSNKVTEKGKDVELRCDPISGHTALYWYRQSLGQGLEFLIYFQGNSAPDKSGLPSDRFSAERTGGSVSTLTIQRTQQEDSAVYLCASSLAGLVNTEAFFGQGTRLTVV.

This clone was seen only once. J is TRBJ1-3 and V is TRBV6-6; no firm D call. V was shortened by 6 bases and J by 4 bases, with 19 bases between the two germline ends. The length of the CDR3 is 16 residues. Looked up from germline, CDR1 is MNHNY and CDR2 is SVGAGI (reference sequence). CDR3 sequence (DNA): TGTGCCAGCAGCTTCGCGCGGGGTGAATACGGAAACACCATATATTTT. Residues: CASSFARGEYGNTIYF.

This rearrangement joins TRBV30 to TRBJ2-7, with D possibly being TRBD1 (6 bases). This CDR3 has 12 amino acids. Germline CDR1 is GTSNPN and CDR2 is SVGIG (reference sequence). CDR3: CASGASTYEQYF. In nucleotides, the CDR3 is TGTGCTTCAGGGGCCTCCACCTACGAGCAGTACTTC.